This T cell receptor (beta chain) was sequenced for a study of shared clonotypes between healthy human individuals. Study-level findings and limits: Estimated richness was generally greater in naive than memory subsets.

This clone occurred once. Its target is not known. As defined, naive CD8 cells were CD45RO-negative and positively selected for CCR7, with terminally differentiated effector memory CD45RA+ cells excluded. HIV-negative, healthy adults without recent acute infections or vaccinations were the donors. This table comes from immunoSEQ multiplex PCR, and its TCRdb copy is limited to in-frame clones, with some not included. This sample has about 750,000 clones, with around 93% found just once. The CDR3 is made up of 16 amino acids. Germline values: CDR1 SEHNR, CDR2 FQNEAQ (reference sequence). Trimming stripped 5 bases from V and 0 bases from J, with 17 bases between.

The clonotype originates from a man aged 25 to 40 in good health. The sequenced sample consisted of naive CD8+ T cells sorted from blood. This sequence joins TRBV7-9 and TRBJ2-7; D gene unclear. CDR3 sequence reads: CASSTTTGKSSYEQYF. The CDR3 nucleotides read TGTGCCAGCAGCACCACGACTGGAAAGAGCTCCTACGAGCAGTACTTC.